These 27 T cell receptor beta chains were all obtained from the same sample, sequenced in a study of T cell responses to AZD1222 COVID-19 vaccine. Produced via immunoSEQ multiplex PCR; TCRdb's table is partial and in-frame only. The data show 150,000 to 200,000 clones, approximately 90% seen once. Source: peripheral blood, taken 28 days after the second AZD1222 dose. The receptor set was obtained from an adult who received the AZD1222 COVID-19 vaccine.

V and J are TRBV6-5 and TRBJ1-4; D is uncertain. V lost 0 bases and J 8 bases, leaving 10 bases between the germline ends. CDR3 size: 14 residues. Germline assignment: CDR1 MNHEY and CDR2 SVGAGI. The CDR3 loop reads CASSYSYANEKLFF. The CDR3 nucleotides read TGTGCCAGCAGTTACTCGTACGCCAACGAAAAACTGTTTTTT.

The V gene is TRBV5-1, the J gene TRBJ1-1; D call uncertain. V was trimmed by 1 base and J by 1 base, leaving 5 bases between them. The germline V gene encodes CDR1 SGHRS and CDR2 YFSETQ. This CDR3 contains 13 residues. The CDR3 DNA reads as TGCGCCAGCAGCTTGAACCGGAACACTGAAGCTTTCTTT. Translated, it gives CASSLNRNTEAFF.

This sequence joins TRBV27 and TRBJ1-3, with D unclear. Looked up from germline, CDR1 is MNHEY and CDR2 is SMNVEV (reference sequence). CDR3 length: 11 residues. The V gene lost 6 bases and the J gene lost 4 bases, with 4 bases spanning the gap. CDR3 nucleotides: TGTGCCAGCAGATTGGGAAACACCATATATTTT. It translates to CASRLGNTIYF.

The V gene is TRBV7-2, the J gene TRBJ1-4, with 8 nucleotides matching TRBD1. The CDR3 totals 14 residues. From germline, CDR1 is SGHTA and CDR2 FQGNSA. The ends lost 4 bases at V and 8 bases at J; junction bases unmatched: 6. In nucleotides, the CDR3 is TGTGCCAGCAGCTCACAGGGGGTAGGCGAAAAACTGTTTTTT. Protein sequence: CASSSQGVGEKLFF.

This chain joins TRBV5-1 and TRBJ2-5; 10 bases match TRBD1. Germline assignment: CDR1 SGHRS and CDR2 YFSETQ. The CDR3 covers 14 residues. The V and J ends lost 6 bases and 5 bases, in that order; junction bases with no gene match: 7. CDR3 residues: CASTRQGAGETQYF. The CDR3 DNA reads TGCGCCAGCACCCGACAGGGGGCCGGGGAGACCCAGTACTTC.

The V and J genes are TRBV5-6 and TRBJ1-2; 8 positions agree with TRBD1. The ends lost 0 bases at V and 5 bases at J; junction bases unmatched: 9. The CDR3 is made up of 16 amino acids. Germline CDR1 SGHDT, CDR2 YYEEEE. CDR3: CASSLADSGGLYGYTF. CDR3 DNA: TGTGCCAGCAGCTTGGCCGATTCAGGGGGCTTGTATGGCTACACCTTC. Drawing the rest from reference TRBV5-6 and TRBJ1-2, the complete variable domain is DAGVTQSPTHLIKTRGQQVTLRCSPKSGHDTVSWYQQALGQGPQFIFQYYEEEERQRGNFPDRFSGHQFPNYSSELNVNALLLGDSALYLCASSLADSGGLYGYTFGSGTRLTVV.

The chain employs TRBV18 and TRBJ2-5; the match to TRBD1 covers 8 bases. Trimming cost V 2 bases and J 5 bases; bases outside gene matches: 10. Germline V gene lookup returns CDR1 KGHSH and CDR2 LQKENI. The CDR3 sequence is 16 residues long. The CDR3 nucleotides read TGTGCCAGCTCACCAAACCTGGCAGGGGGCCGGGAGACCCAGTACTTC. This encodes CASSPNLAGGRETQYF.

This clone was picked up a small number of times. V is TRBV6-4 and J is TRBJ2-1, with TRBD2 matching over 9 bases. V lost 2 bases and J lost 8; bases outside the gene matches: 10. Germline V gene data show CDR1 as MRHNA and CDR2 as SNTAGT. The CDR3 extends over 16 amino acids. CDR3 region: CASSDGVSGSSDEQFF. The CDR3 DNA sequence: TGTGCCAGCAGTGACGGTGTTAGCGGGAGTTCAGATGAGCAGTTCTTC.

This chain links TRBV5-1 with TRBJ1-1; possible D gene TRBD1, 5 bases. With 1 base removed from V and 5 bases from J, the gap between germline ends came to 9 bases. CDR1 is SGHRS and CDR2 is YFSETQ in the germline V gene. The CDR3 covers 13 residues. The CDR3 here is CASSLYGGTEAFF. In nucleotides, the CDR3 is TGCGCCAGCAGCTTGTATGGGGGAACTGAAGCTTTCTTT.

The chain couples TRBV13 to TRBJ1-6, with 9 positions matching TRBD1. V shed 5 bases and J 9 bases; nucleotides not matched to a gene: 5. The CDR3 sequence is 14 residues long. CDR1 is PRHDT, CDR2 FYEKMQ, per germline (reference sequence). The CDR3 DNA reads TGTGCCAGCAGCCAGGGGACAGGGAGTTCACCCCTCCACTTT. This codes for CASSQGTGSSPLHF.

This clone was seen once. The chain joins TRBV19 to TRBJ2-1; D remains unclear. Trimming left V 2 bases short and J 1 base short, with 9 bases between. CDR1 and CDR2 from the germline V gene are LNHDA and SQIVND (reference sequence). The CDR3 consists of 15 residues. This CDR3 reads CASSIMIASYNEQFF. The CDR3 DNA reads as TGTGCCAGTAGTATAATGATAGCATCCTACAATGAGCAGTTCTTC. The variable domain in full, completed from reference TRBV19 and TRBJ2-1, reads DGGITQSPKYLFRKEGQNVTLSCEQNLNHDAMYWYRQDPGQGLRLIYYSQIVNDFQKGDIAEGYSVSREKKESFPLTVTSAQKNPTAFYLCASSIMIASYNEQFFGPGTRLTVL.

The rearrangement uses TRBV13 and TRBJ1-1; D is uncertain. The CDR3 has 13 residues. Germline lookup yields CDR1 PRHDT and CDR2 FYEKMQ (reference sequence). V shed 3 bases and J shed 1 base, with 6 bases lying between them. CDR3 sequence reads: CASSLSQNTEAFF. In nucleotides, the CDR3 is TGTGCCAGCAGCTTGTCACAGAACACTGAAGCTTTCTTT.

The chain couples TRBV12-1 to TRBJ1-3. TRBV12-1 is a pseudogene segment. The CDR3 runs to 16 residues. In DNA, the CDR3 is TGTGCCAGTCCCCCGCCCGCTCTCTACTCTGGAAACACCATATATTTT. Translation gives CASPPPALYSGNTIYF.

The rearrangement links TRBV7-9 to TRBJ1-6; 10 bases map to TRBD1. CDR1 and CDR2 from the germline V gene are SEHNR and FQNEAQ (reference sequence). There are 15 residues in the CDR3. Trimming removed 3 bases from V and 10 bases from J; junction bases left unmatched: 6. The CDR3 DNA reads as TGTGCCAGCAGCTTCTGGGACAGGGGAACGTCACCCCTCCACTTT. Protein: CASSFWDRGTSPLHF.

DNA of the CDR3: TGTGCCAGCAGCTGGCGTGGCAGGGGGTATGAGCAGTACTTC. It codes for CASSWRGRGYEQYF. V gene TRBV5-4 combines with J gene TRBJ2-7; 7 bases are a match to TRBD1. The CDR3 is made up of 14 amino acids. Germline V gives CDR1 SGHNT, CDR2 YYREEE (reference sequence). V was clipped by 3 bases and J by 7 bases; unmatched bases: 10.

The rearrangement links TRBV6-6 to TRBJ2-3; 7 bases map to TRBD1. Trimming removed 5 bases from V and 0 bases from J; junction bases left unmatched: 5. Germline V gives CDR1 MNHNY, CDR2 SVGAGI (reference sequence). The CDR3 contains 15 residues. The CDR3 sequence is CASSPTGSSTDTQYF. DNA of the CDR3: TGTGCCAGCAGTCCGACAGGGTCAAGCACAGATACGCAGTATTTT.

This clone came up a few times. This chain connects TRBV6-5 to TRBJ2-2; perhaps TRBD1 as D (6 bases). The CDR3 covers 15 residues. Trimming removed 6 bases at V and 5 bases at J, with 16 bases between. CDR1 is MNHEY and CDR2 is SVGAGI in the germline V gene. In DNA, the CDR3 is TGTGCCAGCAGGAGTTGGGGGCGAGGTACCGGGGAGCTGTTTTTT. It translates to CASRSWGRGTGELFF.

The V gene is TRBV7-3, the J gene TRBJ2-1; D gene uncertain. The germline V gene has CDR1 SGHTA and CDR2 FQGTGA. Trimming cost V 5 bases and J 10 bases, with 15 bases left between them. This CDR3 has 13 residues. The CDR3 DNA is TGTGCCAGCAGCCCCTATATGGGGTACGAGCAGTTCTTC. Amino acids: CASSPYMGYEQFF.

The chain combines TRBV2 with TRBJ2-1, with D uncertain. The germline gives CDR1 SNHLY, CDR2 FYNNEI. CDR3 length equals 12 residues. Trimming took 6 bases from V and 5 from J, leaving 8 bases between them. As DNA, the CDR3 is TGTGCCAGCAGAGACCATGACAATGAGCAGTTCTTC. Amino acids: CASRDHDNEQFF.

The chain combines TRBV6-2 or TRBV6-3 with TRBJ2-5; D unclear. This CDR3 is built from 12 residues. V gave up 6 bases and J gave up 6 bases, with 11 bases separating them. CDR1 and CDR2 from the germline V gene are MNHEY and SVGEGT. The CDR3 DNA reads TGTGCCAGCAGCGGAATTTGGAAGACCCAGTACTTC. The encoded protein is CASSGIWKTQYF.

The chain has TRBV2 and TRBJ1-2; D is unclear. CDR1 is SNHLY, CDR2 FYNNEI, per germline. The CDR3 has 12 amino acids. V shed 1 base and J shed 3 bases, with 3 bases lying between them. The CDR3 sequence is CASSEGYYGYTF. The DNA for the CDR3 is TGTGCCAGCAGTGAAGGCTACTATGGCTACACCTTC.

V and J are TRBV5-6 and TRBJ1-2; D unclear. V lost 0 bases and J lost 1, with 7 bases in between. The CDR3 is 14 amino acids. Germline values: CDR1 SGHDT, CDR2 YYEEEE. The CDR3 bases are TGTGCCAGCAGCTTGGAGGACTTTAACTATGGCTACACCTTC. Translation gives CASSLEDFNYGYTF.

The CDR3 bases are TGTGCCAGCAGCTTTCCAGCGAGCACAGATACGCAGTATTTT. Translating it yields CASSFPASTDTQYF. The chain uses TRBV11-2 and TRBJ2-3, with no clear D. The germline gives CDR1 SGHAT, CDR2 FQNNGV. This CDR3 comprises 14 residues. Trimming removed 3 bases from V and 0 bases from J, with 7 bases in between.

The chain couples TRBV19 to TRBJ2-4; 9 nucleotides match TRBD2. J gave up 7 bases and V 5 bases, and 3 bases lay outside the gene matches. The CDR3 is made up of 13 amino acids. The V gene's germline CDR1 is LNHDA and CDR2 SQIVND (reference sequence). DNA for the CDR3: TGTGCCAGTAGTCTGCTAGCGGGGAACATTCAGTACTTC. Protein sequence: CASSLLAGNIQYF.

DNA of the CDR3: TGTGCCAGCAGCCAAGAACAGGGGAACACTGAAGCTTTCTTT. Encoded protein: CASSQEQGNTEAFF. The chain has TRBV11-1 and TRBJ1-1, with D possibly matching TRBD1 (6 bases). Germline CDR1 reads SGHAT; CDR2 reads FQDESV (reference sequence). Trimming stripped 5 bases from V and 1 base from J, with 11 bases between. The length of the CDR3 is 14 residues.

CDR3 in DNA: TGTGCCAGCAGCTCGACTGGGGGGTTTACTGAAGCTTTCTTT. This translates into CASSSTGGFTEAFF. J is TRBJ1-1 and V is TRBV6-2 or TRBV6-3; a possible D gene is TRBD1 (5 bases). This CDR3 contains 14 residues. Germline V gene lookup returns CDR1 MNHEY and CDR2 SVGEGT. Between the trimmed V and J ends, which lost 6 bases and 5 bases, there was a span of 16 bases.

This chain uses TRBV2 with TRBJ1-2, with D unclear. V was clipped by 4 bases and J by 0 bases, with 9 bases between them. There are 14 residues in the CDR3. The germline V gene has CDR1 SNHLY and CDR2 FYNNEI. Here the CDR3 reads CASSASLANYGYTF. DNA for the CDR3: TGTGCCAGCAGTGCGTCCCTCGCTAACTATGGCTACACCTTC.